This TCR beta chain emerged from a study of T cell changes during pregnancy in multiple sclerosis (dated by TCRdb to between 2018 and 2021). A note on the overall study: The study examined how the T cell repertoire changed over the course of pregnancy in women with multiple sclerosis.

The library came from the immunoSEQ multiplex PCR assay. As stored in TCRdb, this immuneACCESS dataset retains in-frame rearrangements with V and J assigned. A fraction of the clones does not appear; measured against another copy, unresolved V genes explain less than half of the discrepancy, and the remainder lacks a known reason. The sample data list under 85,000 clones, and under 95% of these were observed just once. Less than 1.5% of the sample is held by the ten biggest clonotypes. This clone was counted only a few times. This clone's antigen is unknown. No base qualities exist here, and no much larger clone lies one base off it. The sequence derives from a female donor in good health, enrolled as a control in a pregnancy study. Material: peripheral blood, obtained in the third trimester of pregnancy.

The nucleotides are TGTGCCAGCAGCCGACCGACTAGCGGGGGGGTTGGGGAGCTGTTTTTT. Translation gives CASSRPTSGGVGELFF. This chain is built from TRBV7-2 and TRBJ2-2; TRBD2 fits 14 bases in the junction. Based on the germline V gene, the CDR1 and CDR2 sequences are SGHTA and FQGNSA. The V end gives up 5 bases and the J end 8 bases, leaving 7 bases in the junction not matched to a gene. The CDR3 numbers 16 residues from cysteine through phenylalanine. The DNA shown is the 48-base CDR3, in frame from base 1.